Presented here are 23 T cell receptor beta chains from one specimen sequenced in a study of blood T cell repertoires in COVID-19. Sequencing was performed with immunoSEQ multiplex PCR; in TCRdb, only in-frame clones are kept and a portion is missing. The sample carries about 120,000 clones, around four fifths recorded once. Sequencing was performed on peripheral blood. These receptors came from a man between 60 and 75 years old with acute or convalescent COVID-19.

This clone appeared a single time. The J gene is TRBJ2-7, the V gene TRBV2; D ambiguous. Germline values: CDR1 SNHLY, CDR2 FYNNEI. The V end was cut by 6 bases, the J end by 2 bases, with 8 bases between. This CDR3 has 12 residues. The CDR3 DNA is TGTGCCAGCAGGGGCAATCCCTACGAGCAGTACTTC. Encoded protein: CASRGNPYEQYF.

This clone came up a few times. V gene TRBV5-6 combines with J gene TRBJ2-3; TRBD1 matches at 9 bases. Germline assignment: CDR1 SGHDT and CDR2 YYEEEE. There are 15 residues in the CDR3. V shed 2 bases and J 3 bases; nucleotides not matched to a gene: 4. The CDR3 coding sequence is TGTGCCAGCAGCTTACCGGGACAGGGAACAGATACGCAGTATTTT. Amino acids: CASSLPGQGTDTQYF.

This clone occurred many times. The chain has TRBV2 and TRBJ1-4; 10 bases fit TRBD1. CDR3 length: 15 amino acids. V shed 6 bases, J shed 8 bases, and the junction held 9 bases outside the gene matches. The germline CDR1 and CDR2 sequences are SNHLY and FYNNEI. For the CDR3, the DNA is TGTGCCAGCAGCCTAATACGACAGGGGGCAGAAAAACTGTTTTTT. Its protein is CASSLIRQGAEKLFF.

V usage is TRBV18 and J usage is TRBJ2-3, with TRBD1 identical over 7 bases. This CDR3 has 14 residues. The V and J ends lost 4 bases and 2 bases, in that order; junction bases with no gene match: 3. CDR1 is KGHSH and CDR2 is LQKENI in the germline V gene. The CDR3 DNA reads TGTGCCAGCTCACAGGGACAGAACACAGATACGCAGTATTTT. Its protein is CASSQGQNTDTQYF. Full variable domain (remainder filled in from reference TRBV18 and TRBJ2-3): NAGVMQNPRHLVRRRGQEARLRCSPMKGHSHVYWYRQLPEEGLKFMVYLQKENIIDESGMPKERFSAEFPKEGPSILRIQQVVRGDSAAYFCASSQGQNTDTQYFGPGTRLTVL.

The chain links TRBV27 to TRBJ1-1; no definite D call. Trimming took off 4 bases at V and 1 base at J, with 19 bases between the two ends. Germline lookup yields CDR1 MNHEY and CDR2 SMNVEV (reference sequence). This CDR3 has 17 residues. The DNA for the CDR3 is TGTGCCAGCAGTTCCGACCGGAATTCCGGGAGGAACACTGAAGCTTTCTTT. Amino acids: CASSSDRNSGRNTEAFF.

By share of the sample, this clone is medium-sized (0.01 to 0.1%). The CDR3 protein is CASSLSSGFETQYF. In nucleotides, the CDR3 is TGTGCCAGCAGTTTATCGTCGGGGTTCGAGACCCAGTACTTC. This chain connects TRBV27 to TRBJ2-5; D may be TRBD2 (5 bases). V lost 0 bases and J 5 bases, leaving 10 bases between the germline ends. CDR1 and CDR2 (germline): MNHEY, SMNVEV (reference sequence). There are 14 residues in the CDR3.

The rearrangement uses TRBV20-1 and TRBJ2-1; 7 nucleotides line up with TRBD2. The germline V gene encodes CDR1 DFQATT and CDR2 SNEGSKA (reference sequence). The trim removed 3 bases at V and 4 bases at J, leaving 6 bases unmatched. The CDR3 totals 14 residues. Here the CDR3 DNA reads TGCAGTGCTAGTATAGCGGGTTCTTACAATGAGCAGTTCTTC. Its translation is CSASIAGSYNEQFF.

This sequence joins TRBV28 and TRBJ1-3, with 10 bases lining up with TRBD1. The length of the CDR3 is 15 residues. J was trimmed by 11 bases and V by 5 bases; bases with no gene match: 12. CDR1 MDHEN and CDR2 SYDVKM come from the germline V gene. The CDR3 protein is CASSVTGTGVISIYF. CDR3 sequence (DNA): TGTGCCAGCAGTGTAACCGGGACAGGGGTTATCTCCATATATTTT.

V is TRBV19 and J is TRBJ2-7; TRBD1 aligns across 7 bases. Germline assignment: CDR1 LNHDA and CDR2 SQIVND (reference sequence). The CDR3 totals 14 residues. V lost 10 bases to trimming and J lost 0 bases; unmatched junction nucleotides: 9. CDR3 protein: CATSHRDSSYEQYF. CDR3 DNA sequence: TGTGCCACGAGCCACCGGGACAGCTCCTACGAGCAGTACTTC.

In its sample, this clone was seen once. CDR3 sequence reads: CASRMTGSSGANVLTF. The CDR3 DNA reads as TGTGCCAGCAGGATGACAGGGAGCTCTGGGGCCAACGTCCTGACTTTC. The chain is built from TRBV27 and TRBJ2-6; 7 bases are a match to TRBD1. The CDR3 spans 16 residues. Germline assignment: CDR1 MNHEY and CDR2 SMNVEV (reference sequence). V lost 6 bases to trimming and J lost 0 bases; unmatched junction nucleotides: 5.

This chain uses TRBV15 with TRBJ1-4; 8 bases are shared with TRBD1. Germline V gives CDR1 LNHNV, CDR2 YYDKDF (reference sequence). The J segment lost 3 bases and the V segment lost 8 bases, leaving 11 bases of the junction unmatched. The CDR3 is made up of 16 amino acids. The CDR3 DNA follows: TGTGCCACCCACCGGATTACAGGGGGGGCTAATGAAAAACTGTTTTTT. It encodes CATHRITGGANEKLFF.

The CDR3 DNA is TGTGCCAGCAGTGACCCCTGGGGGGAATCCGGGGAGCTGTTTTTT. Protein sequence: CASSDPWGESGELFF. The chain recombines TRBV6-1 with TRBJ2-2; D might be TRBD2 (6 bases). CDR3 size: 15 residues. Trimming pared 3 bases from V and 6 bases from J, leaving 14 bases between. The V gene's germline CDR1 is MNHNS and CDR2 SASEGT.

This clone was picked up a small number of times. The rearrangement links TRBV11-2 to TRBJ2-4, with D uncertain. CDR3 length equals 14 residues. Trimming left V 5 bases short and J 0 bases short, with 8 bases between. Germline assignment: CDR1 SGHAT and CDR2 FQNNGV. The CDR3 spells CASSPLRAKNIQYF. In DNA, the CDR3 is TGTGCCAGCAGCCCCCTGAGAGCCAAAAACATTCAGTACTTC.

V usage is TRBV2 and J usage is TRBJ2-2, with 12 bases fitting TRBD2. The V and J ends lost 5 bases and 5 bases, in that order; junction bases with no gene match: 6. Germline values: CDR1 SNHLY, CDR2 FYNNEI. The length of the CDR3 is 16 residues. The CDR3 here is CASSTTSGSATGELFF. CDR3 bases: TGTGCCAGCAGTACGACTAGCGGGAGTGCAACCGGGGAGCTGTTTTTT. Full variable domain (outside the CDR3, taken from reference TRBV2 and TRBJ2-2): EPEVTQTPSHQVTQMGQEVILRCVPISNHLYFYWYRQILGQKVEFLVSFYNNEISEKSEIFDDQFSVERPDGSNFTLKIRSTKLEDSAMYFCASSTTSGSATGELFFGEGSRLTVL.

This clone was detected only once. The genes are TRBV6-1 and TRBJ2-5, with D maybe TRBD2 (6 bases). Looked up from germline, CDR1 is MNHNS and CDR2 is SASEGT. V dropped 1 base and J dropped 5 bases, with 11 bases sitting between them. This CDR3 contains 14 residues. In nucleotides, the CDR3 is TGTGCCAGCAGTGAAGGGACTACCGGGGAGACCCAGTACTTC. This encodes CASSEGTTGETQYF.

The gene calls are TRBV2 and TRBJ2-3, with D maybe TRBD1 (7 bases). The CDR3 contains 15 residues. Germline lookup yields CDR1 SNHLY and CDR2 FYNNEI. Trimming took 7 bases from V and 6 from J, leaving 20 bases between them. The CDR3 sequence is CASKLEEGATDTQYF. The DNA for the CDR3 is TGTGCCAGCAAATTGGAGGAGGGGGCAACTGATACGCAGTATTTT.

This chain uses TRBV28 with TRBJ1-6; D gene uncertain. From germline, CDR1 is MDHEN and CDR2 SYDVKM. The CDR3 totals 15 residues. V dropped 5 bases and J dropped 4 bases, with 12 bases sitting between them. As DNA, the CDR3 is TGTGCCAGCAGTGGCTCTAAACAGTATAATTCACCCCTCCACTTT. It encodes CASSGSKQYNSPLHF.

V and J are TRBV19 and TRBJ2-6; D call uncertain. Germline V gene lookup returns CDR1 LNHDA and CDR2 SQIVND (reference sequence). V lost 4 bases, J lost 4 bases, and 14 bases lay in between. The CDR3 spans 16 residues. CDR3 DNA sequence: TGTGCCAGTAGTACTGGAGCCGCGCCGGGGGCCAACGTCCTGACTTTC. It yields the protein CASSTGAAPGANVLTF. Full variable domain (outside the CDR3, taken from reference TRBV19 and TRBJ2-6): DGGITQSPKYLFRKEGQNVTLSCEQNLNHDAMYWYRQDPGQGLRLIYYSQIVNDFQKGDIAEGYSVSREKKESFPLTVTSAQKNPTAFYLCASSTGAAPGANVLTFGAGSRLTVL.

The chain joins TRBV5-1 to TRBJ1-6; maybe TRBD1 (5 bases). Trimming stripped 3 bases from V and 6 bases from J, with 10 bases between. This CDR3 is 14 amino acids long. Germline CDR1 reads SGHRS; CDR2 reads YFSETQ. Here the CDR3 reads CASSSGVFNSPLHF. Written as DNA, the CDR3 is TGCGCCAGCAGCTCGGGGGTATTTAATTCACCCCTCCACTTT.

V gene TRBV9 combines with J gene TRBJ1-1, with 7 nucleotides matching TRBD1. Germline V gives CDR1 SGDLS, CDR2 YYNGEE. The CDR3 totals 15 residues. J was trimmed by 3 bases and V by 3 bases; bases with no gene match: 8. CDR3 sequence (DNA): TGTGCCAGCAGCGCTAGACAGGGTAGATACACTGAAGCTTTCTTT. It encodes CASSARQGRYTEAFF.

The CDR3 DNA follows: TGTGCCAGTAGATATGGGACAGGGTTAACCGGGGAGCTGTTTTTT. This encodes CASRYGTGLTGELFF. The rearrangement joins TRBV27 to TRBJ2-2, with 9 bases lining up with TRBD1. After removal of 9 bases from V and 5 bases from J, the junction contained 10 bases not matched to a gene. The CDR3 extends over 15 amino acids. From germline, CDR1 is MNHEY and CDR2 SMNVEV (reference sequence).

The V and J genes are TRBV9 and TRBJ2-3; 9 bases are shared with TRBD2. This CDR3 has 16 residues. V shed 0 bases, J shed 1 base, and the junction held 3 bases outside the gene matches. CDR1 and CDR2 (germline): SGDLS, YYNGEE. CDR3 in DNA: TGTGCCAGCAGCGTAGGTTTAGCGGGAGGCACAGATACGCAGTATTTT. Residues: CASSVGLAGGTDTQYF.

The rearrangement uses TRBV28 and TRBJ1-3, with 7 bases fitting TRBD1. The ends lost 6 bases at V and 5 bases at J; junction bases unmatched: 7. The length of the CDR3 is 14 residues. CDR1 and CDR2 (germline): MDHEN, SYDVKM. CDR3 in DNA: TGTGCCAGCAGCTCACAGGGGAGCAGAAACACCATATATTTT. It is translated as CASSSQGSRNTIYF.